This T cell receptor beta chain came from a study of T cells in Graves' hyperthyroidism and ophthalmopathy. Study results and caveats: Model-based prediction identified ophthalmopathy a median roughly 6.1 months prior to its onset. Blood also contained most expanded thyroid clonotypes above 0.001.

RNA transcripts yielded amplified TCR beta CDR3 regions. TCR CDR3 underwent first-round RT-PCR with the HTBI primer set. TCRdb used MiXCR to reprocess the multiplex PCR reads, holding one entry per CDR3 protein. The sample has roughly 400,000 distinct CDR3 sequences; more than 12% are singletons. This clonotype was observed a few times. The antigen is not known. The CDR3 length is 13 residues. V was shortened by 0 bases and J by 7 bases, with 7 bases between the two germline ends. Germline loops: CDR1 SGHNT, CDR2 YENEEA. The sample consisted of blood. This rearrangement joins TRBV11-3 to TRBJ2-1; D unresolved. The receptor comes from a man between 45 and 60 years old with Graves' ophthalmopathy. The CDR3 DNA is TGTGCCAGCAGCTTAGATCAAAGGAATGAGCAGTTCTTC. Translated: CASSLDQRNEQFF.